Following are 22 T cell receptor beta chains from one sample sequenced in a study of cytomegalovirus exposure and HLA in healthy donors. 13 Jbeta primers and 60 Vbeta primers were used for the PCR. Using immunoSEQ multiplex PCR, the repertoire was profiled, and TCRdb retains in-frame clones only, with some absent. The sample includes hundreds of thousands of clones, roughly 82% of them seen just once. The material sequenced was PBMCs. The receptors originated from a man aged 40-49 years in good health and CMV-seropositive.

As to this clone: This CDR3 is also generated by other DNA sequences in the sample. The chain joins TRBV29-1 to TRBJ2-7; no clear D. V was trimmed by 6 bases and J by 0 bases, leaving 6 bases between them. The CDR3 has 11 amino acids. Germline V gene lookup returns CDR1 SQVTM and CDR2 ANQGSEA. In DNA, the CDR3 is TGCAGCGTGGGCAACTCCTACGAGCAGTACTTC. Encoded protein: CSVGNSYEQYF.

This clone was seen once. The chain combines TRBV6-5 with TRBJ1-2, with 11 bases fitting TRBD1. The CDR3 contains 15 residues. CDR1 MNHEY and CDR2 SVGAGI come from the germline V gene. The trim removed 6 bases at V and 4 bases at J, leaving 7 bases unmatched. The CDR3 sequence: CASRPPGQGGYGYTF. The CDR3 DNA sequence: TGTGCCAGCAGACCCCCGGGACAGGGGGGCTATGGCTACACCTTC.

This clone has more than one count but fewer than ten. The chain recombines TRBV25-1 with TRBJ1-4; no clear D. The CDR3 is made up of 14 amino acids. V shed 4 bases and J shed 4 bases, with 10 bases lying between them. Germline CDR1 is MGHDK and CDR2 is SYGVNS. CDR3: CASSGTFGNEKLFF. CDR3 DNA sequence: TGTGCCAGCAGTGGCACCTTCGGTAATGAAAAACTGTTTTTT.

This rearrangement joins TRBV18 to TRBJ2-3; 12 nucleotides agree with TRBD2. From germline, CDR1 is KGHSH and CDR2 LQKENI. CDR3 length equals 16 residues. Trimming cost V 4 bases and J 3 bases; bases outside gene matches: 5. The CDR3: CASSLTSGSGTDTQYF. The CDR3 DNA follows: TGTGCCAGCTCACTGACTAGCGGGAGTGGGACAGATACGCAGTATTTT.

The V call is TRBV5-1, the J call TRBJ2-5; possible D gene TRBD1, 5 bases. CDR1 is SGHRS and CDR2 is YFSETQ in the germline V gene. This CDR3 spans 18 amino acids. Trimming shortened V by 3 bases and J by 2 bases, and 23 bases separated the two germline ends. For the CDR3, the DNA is TGCGCCAGCAGCTCCCTGGGGCCAGGGCGTGGGAAGCAAGAGACCCAGTACTTC. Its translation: CASSSLGPGRGKQETQYF.

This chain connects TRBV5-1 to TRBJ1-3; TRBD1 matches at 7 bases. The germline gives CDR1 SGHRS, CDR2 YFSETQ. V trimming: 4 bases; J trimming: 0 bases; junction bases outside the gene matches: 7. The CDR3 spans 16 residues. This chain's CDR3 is CASSKTGADSGNTIYF. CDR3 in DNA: TGCGCCAGCAGCAAAACAGGGGCAGACTCTGGAAACACCATATATTTT.

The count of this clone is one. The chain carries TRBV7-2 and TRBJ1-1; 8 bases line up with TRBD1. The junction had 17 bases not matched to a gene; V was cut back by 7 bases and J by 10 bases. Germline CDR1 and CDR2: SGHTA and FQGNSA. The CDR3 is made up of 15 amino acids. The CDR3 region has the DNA TGTGCCAGCAACGAAGGGACAGGATCTCCCAGGGGAGCTTTCTTT. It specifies CASNEGTGSPRGAFF.

The chain's CDR3 is CASSLSTGIQETQYF. CDR3 nucleotide sequence: TGTGCCAGCTCACTAAGTACAGGGATCCAAGAGACCCAGTACTTC. V is TRBV18 and J is TRBJ2-5; possibly TRBD1 for D (6 bases). Trimming took off 4 bases at V and 1 base at J, with 13 bases between the two ends. Looked up from germline, CDR1 is KGHSH and CDR2 is LQKENI. CDR3 size: 15 residues.

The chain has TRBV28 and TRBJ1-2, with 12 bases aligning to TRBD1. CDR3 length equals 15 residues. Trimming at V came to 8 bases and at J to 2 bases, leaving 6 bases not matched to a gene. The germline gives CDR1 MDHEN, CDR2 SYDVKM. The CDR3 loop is CASGTGGAGNYGYTF. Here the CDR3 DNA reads TGTGCCAGCGGGACAGGGGGCGCCGGGAACTATGGCTACACCTTC.

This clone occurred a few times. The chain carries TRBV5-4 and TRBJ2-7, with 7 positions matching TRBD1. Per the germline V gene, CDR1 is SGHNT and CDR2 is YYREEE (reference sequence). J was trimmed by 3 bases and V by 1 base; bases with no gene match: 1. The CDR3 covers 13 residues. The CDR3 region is CASSLPGGYEQYV. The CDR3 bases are TGTGCCAGCAGCTTGCCAGGGGGCTACGAGCAGTACGTC.

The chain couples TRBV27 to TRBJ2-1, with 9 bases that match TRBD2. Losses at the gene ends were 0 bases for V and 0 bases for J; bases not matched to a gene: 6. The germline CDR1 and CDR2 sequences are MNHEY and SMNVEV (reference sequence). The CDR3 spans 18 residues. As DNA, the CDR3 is TGTGCCAGCAGTTTATCGGGGGCGGGAGGGCACTCCTACAATGAGCAGTTCTTC. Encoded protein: CASSLSGAGGHSYNEQFF.

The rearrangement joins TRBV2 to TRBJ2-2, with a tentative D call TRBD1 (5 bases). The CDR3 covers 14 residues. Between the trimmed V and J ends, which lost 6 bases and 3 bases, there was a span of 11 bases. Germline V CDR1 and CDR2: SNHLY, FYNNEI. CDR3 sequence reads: CASSPRADTGELFF. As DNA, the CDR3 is TGTGCCAGCAGCCCCAGGGCCGACACCGGGGAGCTGTTTTTT.

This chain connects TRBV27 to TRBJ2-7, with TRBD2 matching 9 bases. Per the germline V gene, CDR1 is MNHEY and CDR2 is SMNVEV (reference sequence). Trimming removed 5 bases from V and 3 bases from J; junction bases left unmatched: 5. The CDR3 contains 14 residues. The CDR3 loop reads CASSIRTSVYEQYF. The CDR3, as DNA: TGTGCCAGCAGTATAAGGACTAGCGTCTACGAGCAGTACTTC.

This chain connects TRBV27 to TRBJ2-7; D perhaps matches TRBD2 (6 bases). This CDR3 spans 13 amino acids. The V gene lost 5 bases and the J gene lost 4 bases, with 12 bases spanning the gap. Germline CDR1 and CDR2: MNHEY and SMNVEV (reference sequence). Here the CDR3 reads CASSLTGRYEQYF. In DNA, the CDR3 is TGTGCCAGCAGTCTTACGGGGAGGTACGAGCAGTACTTC.

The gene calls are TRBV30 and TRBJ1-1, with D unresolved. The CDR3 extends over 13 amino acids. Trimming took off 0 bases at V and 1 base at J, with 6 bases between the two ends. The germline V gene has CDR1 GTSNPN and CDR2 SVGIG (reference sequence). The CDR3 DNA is TGTGCCTGGAGTGTGGCGGAGAACACTGAAGCTTTCTTT. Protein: CAWSVAENTEAFF.

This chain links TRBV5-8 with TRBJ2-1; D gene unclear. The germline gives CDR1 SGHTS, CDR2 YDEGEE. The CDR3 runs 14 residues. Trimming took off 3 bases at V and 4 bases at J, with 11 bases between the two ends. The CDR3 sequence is CASSSLTPYNEQFF. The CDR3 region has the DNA TGTGCCAGCAGCTCCCTGACACCTTACAATGAGCAGTTCTTC. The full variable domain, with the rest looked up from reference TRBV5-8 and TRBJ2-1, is EAGVTQSPTHLIKTRGQQATLRCSPISGHTSVYWYQQALGLGLQFLLWYDEGEERNRGNFPPRFSGRQFPNYSSELNVNALELEDSALYLCASSSLTPYNEQFFGPGTRLTVL.

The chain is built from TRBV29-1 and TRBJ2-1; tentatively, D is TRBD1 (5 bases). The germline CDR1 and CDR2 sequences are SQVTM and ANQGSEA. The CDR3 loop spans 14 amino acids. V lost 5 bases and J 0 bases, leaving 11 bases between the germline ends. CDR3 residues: CSVPRQSSYNEQFF. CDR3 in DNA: TGCAGCGTTCCCCGACAGAGCTCCTACAATGAGCAGTTCTTC.

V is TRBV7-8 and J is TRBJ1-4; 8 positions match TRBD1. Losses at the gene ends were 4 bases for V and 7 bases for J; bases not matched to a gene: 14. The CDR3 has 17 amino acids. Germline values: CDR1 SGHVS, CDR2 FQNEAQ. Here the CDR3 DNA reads TGTGCCAGCAGCTCCGGACAGGGAAGGCTGGGACTTGAAAAACTGTTTTTT. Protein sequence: CASSSGQGRLGLEKLFF.

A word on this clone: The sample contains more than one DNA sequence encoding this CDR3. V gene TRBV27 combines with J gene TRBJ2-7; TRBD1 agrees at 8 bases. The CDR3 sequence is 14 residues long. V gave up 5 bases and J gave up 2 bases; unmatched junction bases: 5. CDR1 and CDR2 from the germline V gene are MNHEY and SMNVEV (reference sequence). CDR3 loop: CASSPGQGTYEQYF. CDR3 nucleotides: TGTGCCAGCAGTCCCGGACAGGGTACCTACGAGCAGTACTTC.

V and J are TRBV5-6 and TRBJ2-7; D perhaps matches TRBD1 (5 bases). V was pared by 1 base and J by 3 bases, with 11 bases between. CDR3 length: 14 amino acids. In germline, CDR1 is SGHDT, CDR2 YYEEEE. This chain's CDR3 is CASSLLQGIYEQYF. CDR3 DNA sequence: TGTGCCAGCAGCTTGCTTCAGGGTATCTACGAGCAGTACTTC.

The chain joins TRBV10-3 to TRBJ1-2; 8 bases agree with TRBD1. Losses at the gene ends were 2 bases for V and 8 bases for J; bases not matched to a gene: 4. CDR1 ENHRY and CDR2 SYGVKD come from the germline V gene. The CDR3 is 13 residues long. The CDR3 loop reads CAISETGGSGYTF. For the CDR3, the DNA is TGTGCCATCAGTGAGACAGGGGGGAGCGGCTACACCTTC.

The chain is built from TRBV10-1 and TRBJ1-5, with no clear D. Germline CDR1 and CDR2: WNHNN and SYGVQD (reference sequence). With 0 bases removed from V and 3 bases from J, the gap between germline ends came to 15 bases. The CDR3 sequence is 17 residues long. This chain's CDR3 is CASSESGAQFINQPQHF. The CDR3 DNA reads TGCGCCAGCAGTGAGTCGGGAGCTCAGTTCATCAATCAGCCCCAGCATTTT.